The clone carrying this TCR beta chain has only a few counts. These data come from a study of CD8+CD57+ T cells in acquired aplastic anemia. All patients picked for sequencing had shown, by flow cytometry, an expansion of CD8+CD57+ cells. It was genomic DNA that served as the template for profiling TCR beta VDJ and CDR3. TCRdb fed the reads into MiXCR, producing one record per CDR3 protein. The table includes 300,000 or so distinct CDR3 sequences, 56% detected once. Germline loops: CDR1 LNHDA, CDR2 SQIVND (reference sequence). This CDR3 has 14 amino acids. V lost 0 bases and J lost 2, with 8 bases in between.

This chain uses TRBV19 with TRBJ2-7; D gene ambiguous. Sequencing was done on a sample of sorted CD4+, CD8+, or CD8+CD57+ T cells (not recorded which) from PBMCs. This receptor was obtained from a human donor with aplastic anemia. Here the CDR3 DNA reads TGTGCCAGTAGTATAGAGCCCCACGCCTACGAGCAGTACTTC. It yields the protein CASSIEPHAYEQYF.